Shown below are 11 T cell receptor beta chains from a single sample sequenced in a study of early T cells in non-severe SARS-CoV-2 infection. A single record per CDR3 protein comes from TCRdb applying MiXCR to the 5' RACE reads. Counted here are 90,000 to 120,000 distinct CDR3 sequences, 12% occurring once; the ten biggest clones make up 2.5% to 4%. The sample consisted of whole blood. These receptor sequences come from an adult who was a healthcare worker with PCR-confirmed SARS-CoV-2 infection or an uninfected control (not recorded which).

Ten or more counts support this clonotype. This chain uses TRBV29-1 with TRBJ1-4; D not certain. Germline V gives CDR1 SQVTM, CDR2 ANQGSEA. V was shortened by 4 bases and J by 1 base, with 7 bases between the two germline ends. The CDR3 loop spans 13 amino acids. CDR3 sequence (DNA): TGCAGCGTTGTCGATCGAACTAATGAAAAACTGTTTTTT. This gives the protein CSVVDRTNEKLFF.

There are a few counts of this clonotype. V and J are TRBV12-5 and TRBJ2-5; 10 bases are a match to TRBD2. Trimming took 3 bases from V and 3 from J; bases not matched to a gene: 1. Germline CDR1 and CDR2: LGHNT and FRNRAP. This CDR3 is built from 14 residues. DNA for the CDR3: TGTGCTAGTGGTTTCGGACTAGCGGAAGAGACCCAGTACTTC. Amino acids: CASGFGLAEETQYF.

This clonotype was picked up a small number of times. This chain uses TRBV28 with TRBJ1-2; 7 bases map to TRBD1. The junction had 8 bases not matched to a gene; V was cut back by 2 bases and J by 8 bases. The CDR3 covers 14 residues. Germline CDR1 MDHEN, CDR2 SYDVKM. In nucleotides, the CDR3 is TGTGCCAGCAGTTTACTGGGTAGACAGGGAGGCTACACCTTC. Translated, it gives CASSLLGRQGGYTF.

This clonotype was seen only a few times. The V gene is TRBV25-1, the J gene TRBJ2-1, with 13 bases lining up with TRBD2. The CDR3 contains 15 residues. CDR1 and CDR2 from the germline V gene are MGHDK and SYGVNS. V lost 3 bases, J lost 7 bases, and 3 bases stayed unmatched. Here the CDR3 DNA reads TGTGCCAGCAGTGACCCGACTAGCGGGGGGAATGAGCAGTTCTTC. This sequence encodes CASSDPTSGGNEQFF.

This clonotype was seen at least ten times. CDR3 nucleotides: TGTGCCAGCGGGAGGTCCCAGGTTTTCTACGAGCAGTACTTC. It translates to CASGRSQVFYEQYF. The rearrangement joins TRBV28 to TRBJ2-7, with TRBD2 as a possible D gene (6 bases). Trimming shortened V by 8 bases and J by 3 bases, and 17 bases separated the two germline ends. This CDR3 is built from 14 residues. Germline V lookup: CDR1 MDHEN, CDR2 SYDVKM.

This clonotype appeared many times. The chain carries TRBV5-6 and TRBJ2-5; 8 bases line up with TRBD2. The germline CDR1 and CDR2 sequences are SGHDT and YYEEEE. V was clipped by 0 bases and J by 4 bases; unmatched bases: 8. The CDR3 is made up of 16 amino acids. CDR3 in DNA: TGTGCCAGCAGCTTGGCCGGGGGGGGCCCCCGAGAGACCCAGTACTTC. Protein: CASSLAGGGPRETQYF.

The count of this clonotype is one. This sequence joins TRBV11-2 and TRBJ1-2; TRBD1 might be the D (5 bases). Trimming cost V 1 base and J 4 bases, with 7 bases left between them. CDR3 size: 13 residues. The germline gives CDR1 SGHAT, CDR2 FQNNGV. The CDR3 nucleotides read TGTGCCAGCAGCTTAGGACAGTCCTATGGCTACACCTTC. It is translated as CASSLGQSYGYTF.

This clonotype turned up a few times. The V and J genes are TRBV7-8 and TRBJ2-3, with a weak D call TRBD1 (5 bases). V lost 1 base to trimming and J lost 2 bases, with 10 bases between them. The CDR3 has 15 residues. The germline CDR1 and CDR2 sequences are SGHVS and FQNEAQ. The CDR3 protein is CASSLGQIITDTQYF. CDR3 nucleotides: TGTGCCAGCAGCTTAGGACAGATAATCACAGATACGCAGTATTTT. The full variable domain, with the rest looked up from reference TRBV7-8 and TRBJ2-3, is GAGVSQSPRYKVAKRGQDVALRCDPISGHVSLFWYQQALGQGPEFLTYFQNEAQLDKSGLPSDRFFAERPEGSVSTLKIQRTQQEDSAVYLCASSLGQIITDTQYFGPGTRLTVL.

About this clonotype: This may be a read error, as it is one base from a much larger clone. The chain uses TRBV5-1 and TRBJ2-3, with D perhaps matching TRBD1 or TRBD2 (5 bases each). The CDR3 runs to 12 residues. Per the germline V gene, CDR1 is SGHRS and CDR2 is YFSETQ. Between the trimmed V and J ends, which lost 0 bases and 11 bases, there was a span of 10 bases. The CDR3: CASSLGGSMQYF. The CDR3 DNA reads TGCGCCAGCAGCTTGGGGGGGAGCATGCAGTATTTT.

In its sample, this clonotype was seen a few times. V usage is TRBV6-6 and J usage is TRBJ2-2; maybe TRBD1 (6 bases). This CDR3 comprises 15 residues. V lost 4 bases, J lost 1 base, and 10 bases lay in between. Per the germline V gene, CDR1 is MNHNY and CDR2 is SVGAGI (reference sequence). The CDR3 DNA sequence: TGTGCCAGCAGTTTAGAGGGGGTGAACACCGGGGAGCTGTTTTTT. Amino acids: CASSLEGVNTGELFF.

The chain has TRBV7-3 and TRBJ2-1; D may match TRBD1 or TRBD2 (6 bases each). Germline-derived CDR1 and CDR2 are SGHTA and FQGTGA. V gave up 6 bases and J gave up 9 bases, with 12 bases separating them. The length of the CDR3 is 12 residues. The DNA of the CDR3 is TGTGCCAGCAGACAAAAGGGGGGTGAGCAGTTCTTC. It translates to CASRQKGGEQFF.